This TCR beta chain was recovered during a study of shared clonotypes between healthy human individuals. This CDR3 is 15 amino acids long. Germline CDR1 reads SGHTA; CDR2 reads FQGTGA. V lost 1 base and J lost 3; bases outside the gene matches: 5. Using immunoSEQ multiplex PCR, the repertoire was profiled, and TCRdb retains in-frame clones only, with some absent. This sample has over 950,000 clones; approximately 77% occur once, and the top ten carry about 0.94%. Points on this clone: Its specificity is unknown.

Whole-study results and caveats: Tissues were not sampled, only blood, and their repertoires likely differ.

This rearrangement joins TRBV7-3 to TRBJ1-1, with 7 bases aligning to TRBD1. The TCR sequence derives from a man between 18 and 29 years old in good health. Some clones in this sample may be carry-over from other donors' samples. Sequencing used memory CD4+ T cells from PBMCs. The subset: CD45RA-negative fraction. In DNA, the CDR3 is TGTGCCAGCAGCTTAAGAGGGGGCCCCGACACTGAAGCTTTCTTT. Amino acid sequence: CASSLRGGPDTEAFF.